This TCR beta chain was observed in a study of regulatory T cells in long-lasting Graves disease. Study context: Over 5 years of antithyroid drugs plus positive TSH receptor antibodies defined persistent Graves' disease.

This clonotype has more than one count but fewer than ten. Its antigen remains unknown. V shed 3 bases and J shed 4 bases, with 19 bases lying between them. This CDR3 contains 16 residues. CDR1 is DFQATT and CDR2 is SNEGSKA in the germline V gene (reference sequence). TCR beta libraries were built with iRepertoire HTBI primers and Arm-PCR of CDR3 regions. TCRdb fed the multiplex PCR reads into MiXCR, producing one record per CDR3 protein. The sample shows a few hundred thousand distinct CDR3 sequences, 20% to 25% of them seen only once. Documented time point: persistent/refractory GD, antithyroid drugs over 5 years with positive TRAb. Researchers made the TCR library from RNA that was extracted from PBMCs. Points from the study as a whole: Patients with persistent disease showed a bias toward TRBV28, TRBJ1-2 and TRBJ2-5. TCR diversity was lower in persistent Graves' patients (versus newly diagnosed ones).

The clonotype was recovered from a female donor with Graves disease. The chain is built from TRBV20-1 and TRBJ1-5; tentatively, D is TRBD1 (6 bases). This specimen was peripheral blood mononuclear cells (PBMCs), taken when the disease was refractory, from a patient treated with antithyroid drugs. The CDR3 DNA reads TGCAGTGCTAGGGAGGGGGGACGGCTGATAAATCAGCCCCAGCATTTT. Its translation is CSAREGGRLINQPQHF.